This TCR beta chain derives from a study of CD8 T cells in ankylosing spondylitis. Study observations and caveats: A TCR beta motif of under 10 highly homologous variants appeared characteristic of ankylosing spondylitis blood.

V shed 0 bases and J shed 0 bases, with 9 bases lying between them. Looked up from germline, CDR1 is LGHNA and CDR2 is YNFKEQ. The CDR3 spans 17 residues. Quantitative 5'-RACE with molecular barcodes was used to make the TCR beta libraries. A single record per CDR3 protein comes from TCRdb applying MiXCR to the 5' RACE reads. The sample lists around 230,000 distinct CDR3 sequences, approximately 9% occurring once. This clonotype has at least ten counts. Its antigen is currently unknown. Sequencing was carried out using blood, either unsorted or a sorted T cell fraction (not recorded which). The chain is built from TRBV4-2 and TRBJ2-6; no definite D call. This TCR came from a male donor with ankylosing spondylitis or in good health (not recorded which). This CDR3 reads CASSQDESRSGANVLTF. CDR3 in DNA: TGTGCCAGCAGCCAAGATGAGAGTCGCTCTGGGGCCAACGTCCTGACTTTC.